A single sample is the source of the 32 T cell receptor beta chains below, sequenced in a study of cytomegalovirus exposure and HLA in healthy donors. Primers: 60 Vbeta forward and 13 Jbeta reverse. The method was immunoSEQ multiplex PCR; TCRdb's version includes in-frame clones alone and lacks a portion of them. Of fewer than 130,000 clones in the sample, 76% were seen once. Sequencing was done on a sample of PBMCs. The source of these receptors is a young man in good health and CMV-seropositive.

V is TRBV4-3 and J is TRBJ2-1, with 10 bases matching TRBD2. J was trimmed by 4 bases and V by 2 bases; bases with no gene match: 11. Germline loops: CDR1 LGHNA, CDR2 YSLEER. This CDR3 region has 18 residues. This CDR3 is CASSQKNSGGAGYNEQFF. The CDR3 DNA reads as TGCGCCAGCAGCCAAAAGAACAGCGGGGGGGCCGGGTACAATGAGCAGTTCTTC.

The chain combines TRBV7-8 with TRBJ2-3, with a weak D call TRBD1 (5 bases). The V and J ends lost 6 bases and 2 bases respectively, with 18 bases between them. CDR3 size: 16 residues. CDR1 is SGHVS and CDR2 is FQNEAQ in the germline V gene. The CDR3 is CASRPTAMVDTDTQYF. In nucleotides, the CDR3 is TGTGCCAGCAGACCGACAGCCATGGTAGACACAGATACGCAGTATTTT.

The chain links TRBV7-9 to TRBJ2-2; D is uncertain. This CDR3 spans 15 amino acids. Germline CDR1 and CDR2: SEHNR and FQNEAQ (reference sequence). Between the trimmed V and J ends, which lost 2 bases and 4 bases, there was a span of 11 bases. Here the CDR3 reads CASSLSRLVTGELFF. DNA for the CDR3: TGTGCCAGCAGCTTATCGAGGCTGGTCACCGGGGAGCTGTTTTTT.

The V call is TRBV25-1, the J call TRBJ2-7; possible D gene TRBD1, 5 bases. Per the germline V gene, CDR1 is MGHDK and CDR2 is SYGVNS. V was shortened by 1 base and J by 5 bases, with 12 bases between the two germline ends. The CDR3 contains 14 residues. CDR3 residues: CASSESSWTNEQYF. The CDR3 nucleotides read TGTGCCAGCAGTGAATCCTCCTGGACAAACGAGCAGTACTTC.

The chain uses TRBV7-8 and TRBJ2-3, with TRBD2 matching 8 bases. Germline values: CDR1 SGHVS, CDR2 FQNEAQ. There are 16 residues in the CDR3. The trim removed 5 bases at V and 2 bases at J, leaving 9 bases unmatched. The CDR3 DNA sequence: TGTGCCAGCAGCCCCTTTAGCGGGGATACCACAGATACGCAGTATTTT. Amino acids: CASSPFSGDTTDTQYF.

This chain uses TRBV7-2 with TRBJ1-5; 7 nucleotides match TRBD1. The CDR3 is 15 residues long. The V segment lost 1 base and the J segment 7 bases; nucleotides outside the gene matches: 7. CDR1 SGHTA and CDR2 FQGNSA come from the germline V gene. CDR3: CASSLVETGMQPQHF. The CDR3 DNA is TGTGCCAGCAGCTTAGTAGAGACAGGGATGCAGCCCCAGCATTTT.

This clone has a single count. The chain combines TRBV19 with TRBJ1-6; TRBD1 is a possible D gene (5 bases). Trimming stripped 3 bases from V and 4 bases from J, with 10 bases between. The CDR3 extends over 15 amino acids. Germline V gene data show CDR1 as LNHDA and CDR2 as SQIVND (reference sequence). CDR3 residues: CASSMGTGYNSPLHF. CDR3 bases: TGTGCCAGTAGTATGGGAACAGGTTATAATTCACCCCTCCACTTT.

The chain links TRBV28 to TRBJ2-5; 10 nucleotides agree with TRBD1. The J segment lost 5 bases and the V segment lost 4 bases, leaving 13 bases of the junction unmatched. This CDR3 has 17 amino acids. Germline CDR1 is MDHEN and CDR2 is SYDVKM. CDR3 region: CASSSGETGTGEETQYF. CDR3 bases: TGTGCCAGCAGTTCCGGAGAAACCGGGACAGGGGAGGAGACCCAGTACTTC.

The rearrangement joins TRBV6-5 to TRBJ2-7, with unresolved D. With 3 bases removed from V and 0 bases from J, the gap between germline ends came to 9 bases. The CDR3 runs 14 residues. Germline CDR1 and CDR2: MNHEY and SVGAGI. CDR3 amino acids: CASSYPGGSYEQYF. DNA of the CDR3: TGTGCCAGCAGTTATCCCGGCGGCTCCTACGAGCAGTACTTC.

The J gene is TRBJ2-7, the V gene TRBV2, with TRBD1 matching over 11 bases. Germline CDR1 SNHLY, CDR2 FYNNEI. The CDR3 length is 15 residues. V lost 6 bases and J lost 2; bases outside the gene matches: 6. CDR3 sequence: CASRNPGQGAYEQYF. For the CDR3, the DNA is TGTGCCAGCAGGAATCCGGGACAGGGGGCCTACGAGCAGTACTTC.

This clone showed up just a few times. The rearrangement links TRBV7-2 to TRBJ2-7; 8 bases agree with TRBD1. CDR3 size: 15 residues. V was clipped by 0 bases and J by 3 bases; unmatched bases: 4. In germline, CDR1 is SGHTA, CDR2 FQGNSA. The chain's CDR3 is CASSLATGVFYEQYF. For the CDR3, the DNA is TGTGCCAGCAGCTTAGCGACAGGGGTTTTCTACGAGCAGTACTTC.

The J gene is TRBJ2-4, the V gene TRBV19, with 12 bases identical to TRBD2. This CDR3 has 17 residues. V trimming: 5 bases; J trimming: 4 bases; junction bases outside the gene matches: 9. The germline V gene encodes CDR1 LNHDA and CDR2 SQIVND (reference sequence). For the CDR3, the DNA is TGTGCCAGTAGTCCCCCTAGCGGGGGGGCCGTAAAAAACATTCAGTACTTC. It translates to CASSPPSGGAVKNIQYF.

The chain links TRBV9 to TRBJ1-6, with D perhaps matching TRBD1 (5 bases). From germline, CDR1 is SGDLS and CDR2 YYNGEE. The CDR3 covers 15 residues. V lost 0 bases to trimming and J lost 10 bases, with 14 bases between them. CDR3 in DNA: TGTGCCAGCAGCGTAGCGGTAGGGGTGAAATCACCCCTCCACTTT. Translating it yields CASSVAVGVKSPLHF.

The rearrangement links TRBV4-3 to TRBJ1-2; D is possibly TRBD1 (5 bases). CDR3 length: 16 amino acids. The V and J ends lost 2 bases and 4 bases respectively, with 17 bases between them. Germline CDR1 reads LGHNA; CDR2 reads YSLEER. The CDR3 is CASSQTGQGWSYGYTF. Written as DNA, the CDR3 is TGCGCCAGCAGCCAAACCGGGCAGGGATGGAGCTATGGCTACACCTTC.

V is TRBV30 and J is TRBJ2-1, with TRBD2 identical over 11 bases. The V and J ends lost 2 bases and 7 bases, in that order; junction bases with no gene match: 4. Germline CDR1 and CDR2: GTSNPN and SVGIG (reference sequence). The CDR3 is made up of 14 amino acids. The CDR3 here is CAWSLTSGDNEQFF. In DNA form, the CDR3 reads TGTGCCTGGAGTTTGACTAGCGGGGATAATGAGCAGTTCTTC.

A single count supports this clone. The chain carries TRBV28 and TRBJ2-3; tentatively, D is TRBD1 (6 bases). Trimming pared 4 bases from V and 2 bases from J, leaving 10 bases between. In germline, CDR1 is MDHEN, CDR2 SYDVKM. The CDR3 has 14 amino acids. CDR3 sequence (DNA): TGTGCCAGCAGTTCGGACAGATTCACAGATACGCAGTATTTT. Translating it yields CASSSDRFTDTQYF.

The gene calls are TRBV6-5 and TRBJ2-5; D is undetermined. The V end lost 3 bases, the J end lost 1 base, and 12 bases lay between the germline ends. This CDR3 comprises 15 residues. Germline V CDR1 and CDR2: MNHEY, SVGAGI. The CDR3 DNA reads TGTGCCAGCAGTTATTACGCCGGGTCCCAAGAGACCCAGTACTTC. Translation gives CASSYYAGSQETQYF.

The chain uses TRBV13 and TRBJ1-5; the match to TRBD1 covers 11 bases. This CDR3 contains 15 residues. V was clipped by 3 bases and J by 7 bases; unmatched bases: 5. From germline, CDR1 is PRHDT and CDR2 FYEKMQ (reference sequence). The CDR3 sequence is CASSFGQGAVQPQHF. The DNA of the CDR3 is TGTGCCAGCAGCTTCGGACAGGGGGCTGTCCAGCCCCAGCATTTT.

The V gene is TRBV13, the J gene TRBJ2-5, with a weak D call TRBD1 (5 bases). The J call could be wrong; TRBJ2-7 is a better fit for the DNA end. Germline lookup yields CDR1 PRHDT and CDR2 FYEKMQ (reference sequence). The CDR3 totals 13 residues. The CDR3 is CASSLGQGYEQYF. Written as DNA, the CDR3 is TGTGCCAGCAGCTTAGGTCAGGGCTACGAGCAGTACTTC.

The J gene is TRBJ2-5, the V gene TRBV10-3, with 10 bases fitting TRBD1. The V gene's germline CDR1 is ENHRY and CDR2 SYGVKD. CDR3 length: 15 amino acids. The junction had 6 bases not matched to a gene; V was cut back by 4 bases and J by 4 bases. CDR3 bases: TGTGCCATCAGTGTGGACAGGGGGAGTGGAGAGACCCAGTACTTC. It specifies CAISVDRGSGETQYF.

Concerning this clone itself: Its ends do not fully match the called genes, so a read error is possible. V and J are TRBV7-9 and TRBJ2-5; maybe TRBD1 (6 bases). The length of the CDR3 is 18 residues. CDR1 is SEHNR, CDR2 FQNEAQ, per germline (reference sequence). The CDR3 sequence is CSSSLPNLDRLGTETQYF. The DNA of the CDR3 is TGTTCCAGCAGCTTACCTAACCTCGACAGGTTGGGTACAGAGACCCAGTACTTC.

The chain recombines TRBV7-2 with TRBJ1-4; 7 bases agree with TRBD1. The CDR3 length is 13 residues. Germline CDR1 SGHTA, CDR2 FQGNSA. After removal of 2 bases from V and 11 bases from J, the junction contained 5 bases not matched to a gene. The CDR3 coding sequence is TGTGCCAGCAGCTTAACTACAGGGGATAAACTGTTTTTT. Protein product: CASSLTTGDKLFF.

This chain connects TRBV5-6 to TRBJ2-4; weak D call: TRBD1 (6 bases). V was shortened by 0 bases and J by 8 bases, with 12 bases between the two germline ends. Per the germline V gene, CDR1 is SGHDT and CDR2 is YYEEEE. This CDR3 spans 14 amino acids. The CDR3 DNA reads TGTGCCAGCAGCTTGGGGCGAAGGGGGTACATTCAGTACTTC. It specifies CASSLGRRGYIQYF.

The V and J genes are TRBV30 and TRBJ2-3, with 9 bases fitting TRBD2. The CDR3 totals 14 residues. V dropped 4 bases and J dropped 4; count of bases not matched to a gene: 6. Germline loops: CDR1 GTSNPN, CDR2 SVGIG (reference sequence). The CDR3 region has the DNA TGTGCCTGGACACCGGGACTAGCTGCAGATACGCAGTATTTT. As protein: CAWTPGLAADTQYF.

This clone was counted between two and nine times. The chain joins TRBV19 to TRBJ1-6; 8 nucleotides align to TRBD1. Germline lookup yields CDR1 LNHDA and CDR2 SQIVND (reference sequence). The CDR3 runs to 14 residues. V lost 7 bases, J lost 5 bases, and 4 bases stayed unmatched. The CDR3 spells CASTPTGDNSPLHF. DNA of the CDR3: TGTGCCAGTACCCCGACAGGGGATAATTCACCCCTCCACTTT.

The rearrangement joins TRBV6-1 to TRBJ1-2, with D perhaps TRBD1 (6 bases). Germline values: CDR1 MNHNS, CDR2 SASEGT. The V and J ends lost 7 bases and 8 bases respectively, with 20 bases between them. The CDR3 has 14 residues. CDR3 in DNA: TGTGCCAGCAACCCACAGGGTGGGAGTTTGGGCTACACCTTC. This codes for CASNPQGGSLGYTF.

This rearrangement joins TRBV6-1 to TRBJ2-3, with TRBD2 matching over 7 bases. This CDR3 spans 15 amino acids. Germline CDR1 reads MNHNS; CDR2 reads SASEGT. Trimming at V came to 0 bases and at J to 4 bases, leaving 4 bases not matched to a gene. The CDR3 DNA is TGTGCCAGCAGTGAAGCGGGGGGGATGGCAGATACGCAGTATTTT. This codes for CASSEAGGMADTQYF.

The chain uses TRBV30 and TRBJ2-3; possibly TRBD1 for D (6 bases). Germline lookup yields CDR1 GTSNPN and CDR2 SVGIG (reference sequence). This CDR3 spans 11 amino acids. Trimming cost V 2 bases and J 6 bases, with 6 bases left between them. CDR3 coding DNA: TGTGCCTGGAGTACAGGGGATACGCAGTATTTT. It translates to CAWSTGDTQYF.

In this sample, this clone turned up once. The chain employs TRBV19 and TRBJ2-2; 8 positions match TRBD2. V gave up 7 bases and J gave up 2 bases; unmatched junction bases: 3. Looked up from germline, CDR1 is LNHDA and CDR2 is SQIVND (reference sequence). The CDR3 spans 14 residues. The CDR3 sequence is CASTGTRNTGELFF. The CDR3 DNA is TGTGCCAGTACAGGGACTAGAAACACCGGGGAGCTGTTTTTT.

V and J are TRBV11-3 and TRBJ2-7; possible D gene TRBD1, 6 bases. The CDR3 extends over 13 amino acids. Germline lookup yields CDR1 SGHNT and CDR2 YENEEA. V was pared by 3 bases and J by 6 bases, with 12 bases between. CDR3 coding DNA: TGTGCCAGCAGCTTTAACAGGGTTTCCGAGCAGTACTTC. Protein sequence: CASSFNRVSEQYF.

The CDR3 reads CASSLQGRLYEQYF. The CDR3 nucleotides read TGTGCCAGCAGTTTGCAGGGGCGGTTATACGAGCAGTACTTC. V usage is TRBV27 and J usage is TRBJ2-7, with a possible D match to TRBD1 (6 bases). Deletions cut 3 bases from V and 4 bases from J, with 13 bases between. The CDR3 spans 14 residues. CDR1 is MNHEY, CDR2 SMNVEV, per germline (reference sequence).

About this clone: Additional DNA sequences in this sample encode the identical CDR3. The CDR3 is CSAQEGDTQYF. The DNA of the CDR3 is TGCAGCGCCCAGGAGGGAGATACGCAGTATTTT. The chain couples TRBV29-1 to TRBJ2-3; D might be TRBD2 (6 bases). Trimming removed 7 bases at V and 5 bases at J, with 10 bases between. Germline V CDR1 and CDR2: SQVTM, ANQGSEA. This CDR3 has 11 amino acids.